Listed below are T cell receptor beta chains from one sample, sequenced in a study of pediatric ulcerative colitis. Some clones are missing from TCRdb's copy, which holds only in-frame ones; the method was immunoSEQ multiplex PCR. Altogether around 64,000 clones are present, 80% to 90% being singletons, with the ten largest covering around 3.3%. Source material: blood. The receptors shown here come from a boy aged 10-17 years with severe ulcerative colitis. CDR3s include the opening cysteine and the closing phenylalanine or tryptophan. D genes are given only for firm matches. For some rows the clone size is stated as once, few or many, or as a class when expanded; others skip it.

d_call	v_call	j_call	clone_size	cdr3_nt	cdr3_aa
TRBD2	TRBV11-3	TRBJ2-1	.	TGTGCCAGCAGCTTAGATCCGGGACTAGCGGGATCCAATGAGCAGTTCTTC	CASSLDPGLAGSNEQFF
.	TRBV19	TRBJ2-1	.	TGTGCCAGTAGTATAGGCGGGACCTCCTACAATGAGCAGTTCTTC	CASSIGGTSYNEQFF
.	TRBV10-3	TRBJ1-2	few	TGTGCCATCAGTGAACGAGTCGGCTACACCTTC	CAISERVGYTF
.	TRBV7-9	TRBJ2-7	.	TGTGCCAGCAGCTTGCGGGACAGCTCCTACGAGCAGTACTTC	CASSLRDSSYEQYF
.	TRBV7-9	TRBJ2-3	once	TGTGCCAGCAGCTCCTCCTACTCTCCCCAGGGGGATACGCAGTATTTT	CASSSSYSPQGDTQYF
TRBD2	TRBV5-6	TRBJ2-1	.	TGTGCCAGCAACCCTTTGGGACTAGCGGGAGGCAGCTCCTACAATGAGCAGTTCTTC	CASNPLGLAGGSSYNEQFF
.	TRBV6-1	TRBJ2-1	once	TGTGCCAGCAGTGAATTTCTGGAGGCCTCCTACAATGAGCAGTTCTTC	CASSEFLEASYNEQFF
.	TRBV6-5	TRBJ1-1	few	TGTGCCAGCAGGGGGAACACTGAAGCTTTCTTT	CASRGNTEAFF
.	TRBV6-5	TRBJ1-5	once	TGTGCCAGCAGTTCCAACTCAGCAGGGGTAAATCAGCCCCAGCATTTT	CASSSNSAGVNQPQHF
.	TRBV14	TRBJ1-2	.	TGTGCCAGCAGCCAAGATTTGATAGTCCCCTATAACTATGGCTACACCTTC	CASSQDLIVPYNYGYTF
TRBD1	TRBV7-9	TRBJ2-7	once	TGTGCCAGCAGCTTAGTGGGCTTTCCGGGACAGGGGCACTACGAGCAGTACTTC	CASSLVGFPGQGHYEQYF
TRBD1	TRBV7-9	TRBJ2-7	.	TGTGCCAGCAGCGACACGCTGGACAGGGACTACGAGCAGTACTTC	CASSDTLDRDYEQYF
.	TRBV2	TRBJ1-5	.	TGTGCCAGCAGTGTTGGCAGGGGAAATCAGCCCCAGCATTTT	CASSVGRGNQPQHF
TRBD1	TRBV29-1	TRBJ1-2	.	TGCAGCGCGGGAACCACAGGGGAAGACTATGGCTACACCTTC	CSAGTTGEDYGYTF
.	TRBV7-2	TRBJ2-7	.	TGTGCCAGCAGCTTAGAACTAGGGGGTTACGAGCAGTACTTC	CASSLELGGYEQYF
.	TRBV15	TRBJ2-2	.	TGTGCCACCAGCAGACAATCGAACACCGGGGAGCTGTTTTTT	CATSRQSNTGELFF
TRBD2	TRBV11-2	TRBJ2-3	.	TGTGCCAGCAGCTTAGAGTCTATACTAGCGGGAGAAGCCGGCGGTACGCAGTATTTT	CASSLESILAGEAGGTQYF
.	TRBV21-1	TRBJ2-3	once	TGTGCCAGCAGGGTCCCCAGGACTATGAATAGCACAGATACGCAGTATTTT	CASRVPRTMNSTDTQYF
TRBD2	TRBV5-3	TRBJ2-5	.	TGTGCCAGAAGCACCAGACTAGCGGGAGGGGAGACCCAGTACTTC	CARSTRLAGGETQYF
TRBD2	TRBV10-3	TRBJ2-2	.	TGTGCCATAGGACTAGCAGGGACCGGGGAGCTGTTTTTT	CAIGLAGTGELFF
TRBD1	TRBV13	TRBJ2-7	.	TGTGCCAGCAGCTTAGTCGGGACAGGGGGCGGGAGGCAGTACTTC	CASSLVGTGGGRQYF
TRBD1	TRBV25-1	TRBJ2-6	.	TGTGCCAGCAGTGCGGGACAGGGAAGCATCGCTGGGGCCAACGTCCTGACTTTC	CASSAGQGSIAGANVLTF
.	TRBV10-3	TRBJ2-7	.	TGTGCCATCGGTGGCGTTCGTAGCGAGCAGTACTTC	CAIGGVRSEQYF
.	TRBV6-6	TRBJ2-3	.	TGTGCCAGCAGTTCATCCACAGATACGCAGTATTTT	CASSSSTDTQYF
.	TRBV7-8	TRBJ2-1	.	TGTGCCAGCAGCAACCGTGGAGGGGGCTACAATGAGCAGTTCTTC	CASSNRGGGYNEQFF
.	TRBV16	TRBJ1-2	.	TGTGCCAGCAGCCAAATGAGGGAGGAGTATGGCTACACCTTC	CASSQMREEYGYTF
.	TRBV7-2	TRBJ2-7	few	TGTGCCAGCAGCCCACGGCGGGACGAGCAGTACTTC	CASSPRRDEQYF
TRBD2	TRBV7-2	TRBJ2-1	few	TGTGCCAGCAGCTCAGGACTAGTCTCGAATGAGCAGTTCTTC	CASSSGLVSNEQFF
TRBD2	TRBV5-1	TRBJ2-1	.	TGCGCCAGCAGCTTGGAGGGGTGGGTAGCGGGAGAACCTGAGCAGTTCTTC	CASSLEGWVAGEPEQFF
.	TRBV29-1	TRBJ2-7	.	TGCAGCGTCCTTTCATGGGCCCTCCAAAGCTACGAGCAGTACTTC	CSVLSWALQSYEQYF
TRBD2	TRBV4-2	TRBJ2-1	.	TGTGCCAGCAGCCCTCTAGCGGGAGGGAGCTACAATGAGCAGTTCTTC	CASSPLAGGSYNEQFF
TRBD1	TRBV9	TRBJ2-6	.	TGTGCCAGCAGCGTAAAACGAGGACGCCAGGGGGCCTCTGGGGCCAACGTCCTGACTTTC	CASSVKRGRQGASGANVLTF
.	TRBV27	TRBJ2-1	once	TGTGCCAGCAGCACGTTACTAGACAATGAGCAGTTCTTC	CASSTLLDNEQFF
.	TRBV19	TRBJ2-7	.	TGTGCCAGTAGTCCCGGGACGCCGAGCTCCTACGAGCAGTACTTC	CASSPGTPSSYEQYF
.	TRBV4-1	TRBJ2-3	.	TGCGCCAGCAGCCCGGAGGGGGATACGCAGTATTTT	CASSPEGDTQYF
TRBD2	TRBV7-2	TRBJ2-3	.	TGTGCCAGCAGCTTAGAGGGGACTAGCGGGACAGATACGCAGTATTTT	CASSLEGTSGTDTQYF
.	TRBV27	TRBJ2-5	.	TGTGCCAGCAGTGCCACCGGGCCGACATCCGCCGAGACCCAGTACTTC	CASSATGPTSAETQYF
.	TRBV5-1	TRBJ1-1	once	TGCGCCAGCAGCTTGGTTTTCTTTGACAGAGTTAACACTGAAGCTTTCTTT	CASSLVFFDRVNTEAFF
TRBD1	TRBV2	TRBJ1-1	.	TGTGCCACGACAGGGTGGTCGCCCCTGACGGCCAGTTGG	CATTGWSPLTASW
.	TRBV29-1	TRBJ1-1	once	TGCAGCGTTGTCCCCCATTTAATGTCTGAAGCTTTCTTT	CSVVPHLMSEAFF
TRBD1	TRBV19	TRBJ1-1	once	TGTGCCAGTTGGGACAGGGGGCGCGGGAGGAACACTGAAGCTTTCTTT	CASWDRGRGRNTEAFF
TRBD1	TRBV10-1	TRBJ1-1	.	TGCGCCAGCAGGCCCGGGACAGGGGGCACTGAAGCTTTCTTT	CASRPGTGGTEAFF
TRBD2	TRBV30	TRBJ2-7	.	TGTGCCTGGAGTGAACCGGGACTAGGCTTTGAGCAGTACTTC	CAWSEPGLGFEQYF
.	TRBV7-8	TRBJ2-2	.	TGTGCCAGCGACCACACCGGGGAGCTGTTTTTT	CASDHTGELFF
.	TRBV28	TRBJ1-1	.	TGTGCCAGCAGTTTCTCTGGGTGGGGGACTGAAGCTTTCTTT	CASSFSGWGTEAFF
.	TRBV9	TRBJ2-1	.	TGTGCCAGCAGCCCGACGGTGGCCCTGGTCAATGAGCAGTTCTTC	CASSPTVALVNEQFF
TRBD1	TRBV12-5	TRBJ2-1	.	TGTGCTAGTGGTTCCCAGGACAGGGTCGATGAGCAGTTCTTC	CASGSQDRVDEQFF
.	TRBV6-6	TRBJ2-1	.	TGTGCCAGCAGTTACGGGGCCTCACAAATAGGCAATGAGCAGTTCTTC	CASSYGASQIGNEQFF
.	TRBV25-1	TRBJ2-7	.	TGTGCCAGCAGTGAACCGGCCCGTGACGAGCAGTACTTC	CASSEPARDEQYF
TRBD2	TRBV7-8	TRBJ2-2	once	TGTGCCAGCAGCTCCCGACTAGCGGGAGTGTACACCGGGGAGCTGTTTTTT	CASSSRLAGVYTGELFF
.	TRBV27	TRBJ2-2	few	TGTGCCAGCAGTGGGGGTTTCCACACCGGGGAGCTGTTTTTT	CASSGGFHTGELFF
.	TRBV28	TRBJ2-6	.	TGTGCCAGCAGTTTGGCGGGGTCTGGGGCCAACGTCCTGACTTTC	CASSLAGSGANVLTF
.	TRBV6-1	TRBJ1-2	.	TGTGCCAGCAGTGATGGAGTTAACTATGGCTACACCTTC	CASSDGVNYGYTF